This T cell receptor beta chain was identified in a study of T cell responses to AZD1222 COVID-19 vaccine. Study results and limitations: Just 5 or 6 AZD1222 recipients tested seropositive at baseline.

The V gene's germline CDR1 is SEHNR and CDR2 FQNEAQ (reference sequence). This CDR3 is 11 amino acids long. The V and J ends lost 5 bases and 5 bases respectively, with 7 bases between them. This clone was counted between two and nine times. Its specificity is not known. Here immunoSEQ multiplex PCR was the method, and the copy in TCRdb shows in-frame clones only, minus some. Of some 180,000 clones in the sample, just under 90% are singletons; the top ten hold roughly 6%. This TCR derives from an adult in good health. The material was peripheral blood, obtained on day 0 of AZD1222 vaccination. This chain uses TRBV7-9 with TRBJ2-7, with D unresolved. The CDR3 reads CASSPADEQYF. CDR3 sequence (DNA): TGTGCCAGCAGCCCCGCCGACGAGCAGTACTTC. Filled out from reference TRBV7-9 and TRBJ2-7, the complete variable domain reads DTGVSQNPRHKITKRGQNVTFRCDPISEHNRLYWYRQTLGQGPEFLTYFQNEAQLEKSRLLSDRFSAERPKGSFSTLEIQRTEQGDSAMYLCASSPADEQYFGPGTRLTVT.